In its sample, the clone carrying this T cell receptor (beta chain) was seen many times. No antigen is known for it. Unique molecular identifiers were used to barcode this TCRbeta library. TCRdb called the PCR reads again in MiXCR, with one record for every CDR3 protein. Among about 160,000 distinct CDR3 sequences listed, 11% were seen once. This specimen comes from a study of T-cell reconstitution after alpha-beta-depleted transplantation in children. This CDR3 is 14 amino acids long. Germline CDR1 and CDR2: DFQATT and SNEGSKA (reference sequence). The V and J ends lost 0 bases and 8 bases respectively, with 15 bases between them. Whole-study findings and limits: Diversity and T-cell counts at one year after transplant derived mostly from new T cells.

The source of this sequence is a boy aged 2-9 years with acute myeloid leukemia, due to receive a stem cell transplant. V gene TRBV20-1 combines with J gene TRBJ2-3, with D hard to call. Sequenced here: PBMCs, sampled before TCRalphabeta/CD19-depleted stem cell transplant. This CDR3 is CSARDGGVLGTQYF. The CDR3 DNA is TGCAGTGCTAGAGATGGTGGGGTACTTGGTACGCAGTATTTT.